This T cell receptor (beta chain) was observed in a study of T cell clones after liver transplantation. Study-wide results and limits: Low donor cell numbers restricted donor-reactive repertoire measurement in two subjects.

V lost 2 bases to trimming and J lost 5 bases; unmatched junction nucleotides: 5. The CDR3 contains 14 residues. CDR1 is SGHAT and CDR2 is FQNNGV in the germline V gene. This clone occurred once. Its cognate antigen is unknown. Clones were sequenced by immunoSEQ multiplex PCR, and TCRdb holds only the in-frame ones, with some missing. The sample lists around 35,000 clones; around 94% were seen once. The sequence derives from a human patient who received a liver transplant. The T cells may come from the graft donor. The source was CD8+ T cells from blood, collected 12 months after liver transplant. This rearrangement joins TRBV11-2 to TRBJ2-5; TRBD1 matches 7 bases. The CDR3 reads CASSLRPRGETQYF. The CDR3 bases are TGTGCCAGCAGCTTACGTCCCAGGGGGGAGACCCAGTACTTC.